This entry lists 24 T cell receptor beta chains sequenced from one sample in a study of blood T cell repertoires in COVID-19. Data came from immunoSEQ multiplex PCR; TCRdb stores just in-frame clones and leaves some out. The table shows fewer than 100,000 clones, with more than 80% occurring only once. The sequenced sample consisted of peripheral blood. Receptor source: a woman of 80 years or more with acute or convalescent COVID-19.

V and J are TRBV5-1 and TRBJ2-3; 8 nucleotides line up with TRBD2. Per germline, CDR1 SGHRS and CDR2 YFSETQ. This CDR3 is 18 amino acids long. Losses at the gene ends were 1 base for V and 4 bases for J; bases not matched to a gene: 14. The DNA for the CDR3 is TGCGCCAGCAGCTTGTTCCAAACGGGGGGGCGGATCCCAGATACGCAGTATTTT. It encodes CASSLFQTGGRIPDTQYF.

The chain recombines TRBV24-1 with TRBJ1-5, with 11 nucleotides matching TRBD1. The CDR3 has 15 amino acids. V was pared by 4 bases and J by 7 bases, with 5 bases of the junction left unmatched. Germline CDR1 is KGHDR and CDR2 is SFDVKD. The DNA of the CDR3 is TGTGCCACCAGTGACCGGACAGGGGGCGTACAGCCCCAGCATTTT. It specifies CATSDRTGGVQPQHF.

The chain links TRBV4-2 to TRBJ1-1; D may be TRBD1 (5 bases). V shed 0 bases and J shed 1 base, with 9 bases lying between them. The V gene's germline CDR1 is LGHNA and CDR2 YNFKEQ. The CDR3 has 15 amino acids. CDR3 DNA: TGTGCCAGCAGCCAAGATGGACACCAGAACACTGAAGCTTTCTTT. Translated: CASSQDGHQNTEAFF.

The V and J genes are TRBV10-3 and TRBJ2-7; 10 bases line up with TRBD2. CDR1 is ENHRY, CDR2 SYGVKD, per germline. The CDR3 sequence is 14 residues long. With V trimmed by 4 bases and J by 2 bases, 2 bases remained unmatched. Written as DNA, the CDR3 is TGTGCCATCAGTGGGACTAGCGGCACCTACGAGCAGTACTTC. This gives the protein CAISGTSGTYEQYF.

V is TRBV9 and J is TRBJ2-5; TRBD2 aligns across 10 bases. The germline CDR1 and CDR2 sequences are SGDLS and YYNGEE. Trimming cost V 0 bases and J 2 bases; bases outside gene matches: 10. There are 18 residues in the CDR3. This CDR3 reads CASSVGASGRAIQETQYF. The CDR3 region has the DNA TGTGCCAGCAGCGTAGGGGCTAGCGGGAGAGCGATTCAAGAGACCCAGTACTTC.

This chain joins TRBV4-1 and TRBJ2-2, with D possibly being TRBD1 (6 bases). Germline V lookup: CDR1 MGHRA, CDR2 YSYEKL. Trimming shortened V by 1 base and J by 5 bases, and 14 bases separated the two germline ends. The CDR3 spans 16 residues. CDR3 residues: CASSQGVLGGTGELFF. CDR3 nucleotides: TGCGCCAGCAGCCAAGGGGTTCTAGGGGGTACCGGGGAGCTGTTTTTT.

This clone was detected once. This chain uses TRBV4-1 with TRBJ1-2; unclear D gene. CDR1 and CDR2 from the germline V gene are MGHRA and YSYEKL. The CDR3 is 14 amino acids. Trimming removed 4 bases at V and 3 bases at J, with 12 bases between. Here the CDR3 reads CASSPGPWDYGYTF. As DNA, the CDR3 is TGCGCCAGCAGCCCAGGCCCCTGGGACTATGGCTACACCTTC.

The sample holds one count of this clone. The V gene is TRBV6-5, the J gene TRBJ2-1; 9 bases match TRBD1. This CDR3 region has 15 residues. J was trimmed by 6 bases and V by 5 bases; bases with no gene match: 8. Germline V gene sequence: CDR1 MNHEY, CDR2 SVGAGI. DNA for the CDR3: TGTGCCAGCAGTCTAGAGGGACAGGGAGGCAATGAGCAGTTCTTC. Protein product: CASSLEGQGGNEQFF.

This sequence joins TRBV5-4 and TRBJ2-3; perhaps TRBD2 as D (6 bases). V was shortened by 4 bases and J by 2 bases, with 14 bases between the two germline ends. This CDR3 is built from 15 residues. The germline CDR1 and CDR2 sequences are SGHNT and YYREEE (reference sequence). The CDR3, as DNA: TGTGCCAGCAGCCGGGGGATGGGCTCCACAGATACGCAGTATTTT. Its translation is CASSRGMGSTDTQYF.

The V gene is TRBV9, the J gene TRBJ1-2, with TRBD1 identical over 9 bases. The CDR3 is 14 amino acids. Germline V gene data show CDR1 as SGDLS and CDR2 as YYNGEE. Trimming took 0 bases from V and 8 from J; bases not matched to a gene: 5. The CDR3 nucleotides are TGTGCCAGCAGCGTAGAACAGGGGGCCCGAGGCTACACCTTC. Its protein product is CASSVEQGARGYTF.

This chain connects TRBV5-1 to TRBJ2-3; 15 bases line up with TRBD2. In germline, CDR1 is SGHRS, CDR2 YFSETQ. The CDR3 loop spans 17 amino acids. The V gene end was trimmed by 0 bases and the J gene end by 5 bases; junction bases not matched to a gene: 4. The CDR3 sequence: CASSLGGTSGGKDTQYF. CDR3 coding DNA: TGCGCCAGCAGCTTGGGCGGGACTAGCGGGGGGAAAGATACGCAGTATTTT.

This clone was counted between two and nine times. The CDR3 nucleotides read TGCAGTGCTAGTCCCGGGACAAGGACATGGGCAACTAATGAAAAACTGTTTTTT. It codes for CSASPGTRTWATNEKLFF. The chain uses TRBV20-1 and TRBJ1-4, with D perhaps matching TRBD1 (6 bases). Germline V gene data show CDR1 as DFQATT and CDR2 as SNEGSKA (reference sequence). The CDR3 loop spans 18 amino acids. The V and J ends lost 3 bases and 0 bases respectively, with 20 bases between them.

The chain is built from TRBV5-4 and TRBJ2-3, with 10 positions matching TRBD2. CDR1 SGHNT and CDR2 YYREEE come from the germline V gene (reference sequence). This CDR3 has 16 amino acids. The trim removed 4 bases at V and 2 bases at J, leaving 7 bases unmatched. The DNA of the CDR3 is TGTGCCAGCAGCCTGGGACTAGCGCTTCCCACAGATACGCAGTATTTT. It encodes CASSLGLALPTDTQYF. The full variable domain, in which reference TRBV5-4 and TRBJ2-3 provide the parts outside the CDR3, is ETGVTQSPTHLIKTRGQQVTLRCSSQSGHNTVSWYQQALGQGPQFIFQYYREEENGRGNFPPRFSGLQFPNYSSELNVNALELDDSALYLCASSLGLALPTDTQYFGPGTRLTVL.

This chain joins TRBV11-3 and TRBJ2-1; 7 bases fit TRBD2. Unmatched junction bases numbered 8, after V lost 5 bases and J lost 4 bases. The CDR3 is 15 amino acids. Germline CDR1 SGHNT, CDR2 YENEEA. The CDR3 nucleotides read TGTGCCAGCAGCCCCGGGGCTAGCGGATACAATGAGCAGTTCTTC. Residues: CASSPGASGYNEQFF.

The rearrangement uses TRBV7-2 and TRBJ1-5; D not certain. With 2 bases removed from V and 4 bases from J, the gap between germline ends came to 12 bases. The CDR3 is made up of 15 amino acids. In germline, CDR1 is SGHTA, CDR2 FQGNSA. This CDR3 is CASSLSTPQNQPQHF. CDR3 coding DNA: TGTGCCAGCAGCTTAAGTACGCCCCAGAATCAGCCCCAGCATTTT.

The rearrangement uses TRBV24-1 and TRBJ2-1; 9 bases match TRBD1. The germline gives CDR1 KGHDR, CDR2 SFDVKD. V was clipped by 5 bases and J by 1 base; unmatched bases: 5. The CDR3 length is 16 residues. The CDR3 DNA reads TGTGCCACCAGTGCCCAGGACAGGGGATCCTACAATGAGCAGTTCTTC. Translating gives CATSAQDRGSYNEQFF.

This chain links TRBV5-1 with TRBJ1-2; D is perhaps TRBD1 (6 bases). V lost 0 bases to trimming and J lost 0 bases, with 12 bases between them. The CDR3 totals 16 residues. The germline V gene encodes CDR1 SGHRS and CDR2 YFSETQ. This chain's CDR3 is CASSLEYRAANYGYTF. The CDR3 coding sequence is TGCGCCAGCAGCTTGGAGTACAGGGCAGCTAACTATGGCTACACCTTC. The variable domain in full, with the rest retrieved from reference TRBV5-1 and TRBJ1-2, is KAGVTQTPRYLIKTRGQQVTLSCSPISGHRSVSWYQQTPGQGLQFLFEYFSETQRNKGNFPGRFSGRQFSNSRSEMNVSTLELGDSALYLCASSLEYRAANYGYTFGSGTRLTVV.

CDR3 nucleotides: TGTGCCAGCAGTGAAACCAGTCAGGGGGGAGAGACCCAGTACTTC. Amino acid sequence: CASSETSQGGETQYF. The chain is built from TRBV2 and TRBJ2-5; weak D call: TRBD1 (7 bases). Germline lookup yields CDR1 SNHLY and CDR2 FYNNEI. CDR3 length: 15 residues. V lost 2 bases and J 4 bases, leaving 14 bases between the germline ends.

The V gene is TRBV5-4, the J gene TRBJ2-1; D may be TRBD1 (6 bases). V was cut by 6 bases and J by 4 bases, with 11 bases left in between. The germline gives CDR1 SGHNT, CDR2 YYREEE (reference sequence). This CDR3 region has 13 residues. The DNA of the CDR3 is TGTGCCAGCACCCAGGACAGTTACAATGAGCAGTTCTTC. Translated: CASTQDSYNEQFF.

V usage is TRBV19 and J usage is TRBJ1-5; D is perhaps TRBD1 (5 bases). The CDR3 sequence is 18 residues long. V was clipped by 3 bases and J by 0 bases, with 18 bases between them. Germline V gene data show CDR1 as LNHDA and CDR2 as SQIVND (reference sequence). CDR3 loop: CASSMEHPTVDSNQPQHF. CDR3 sequence (DNA): TGTGCCAGTAGTATGGAGCACCCGACAGTGGATAGCAATCAGCCCCAGCATTTT.

In DNA, the CDR3 is TGTGCCAGCAGCTTTTCGTACGGAGACGCTAACACAGATACGCAGTATTTT. Protein: CASSFSYGDANTDTQYF. The rearrangement joins TRBV7-4 to TRBJ2-3; D call uncertain. The CDR3 length is 17 residues. The germline CDR1 and CDR2 sequences are SGHVT and SQSDAQ. V lost 3 bases and J 2 bases, leaving 18 bases between the germline ends. The whole variable domain, remainder taken from reference TRBV7-4 and TRBJ2-3, is GAGVSQSPRYKVAKRGRDVALRCDSISGHVTLYWYRQTLGQGSEVLTYSQSDAQRDKSGRPSGRFSAERPERSVSTLKIQRTEQGDSAVYLCASSFSYGDANTDTQYFGPGTRLTVL.

This sequence joins TRBV7-9 and TRBJ1-4, with 8 bases identical to TRBD1. The CDR3 consists of 15 residues. Germline-derived CDR1 and CDR2 are SEHNR and FQNEAQ (reference sequence). V lost 5 bases and J lost 6; bases outside the gene matches: 8. CDR3 bases: TGTGCCAGCAGCCGAGGACAGGGTTGGGATGAAAAACTGTTTTTT. Residues: CASSRGQGWDEKLFF.

This clone was recorded once. V is TRBV7-2 and J is TRBJ2-5; D not resolved. CDR1 is SGHTA, CDR2 FQGNSA, per germline. V gave up 5 bases and J gave up 4 bases, with 11 bases separating them. The CDR3 length is 13 residues. DNA for the CDR3: TGTGCCAGCAGCCCCCGCATCGGAGAGACCCAGTACTTC. Protein: CASSPRIGETQYF.

The table lists this clone with a few counts. The V gene is TRBV10-1, the J gene TRBJ2-7; D is unclear. V lost 2 bases and J lost 7, with 9 bases in between. Germline CDR1 reads WNHNN; CDR2 reads SYGVQD (reference sequence). The CDR3 consists of 12 residues. The CDR3 here is CASSETDFEQYF. CDR3 DNA sequence: TGCGCCAGCAGTGAGACTGACTTTGAGCAGTACTTC.